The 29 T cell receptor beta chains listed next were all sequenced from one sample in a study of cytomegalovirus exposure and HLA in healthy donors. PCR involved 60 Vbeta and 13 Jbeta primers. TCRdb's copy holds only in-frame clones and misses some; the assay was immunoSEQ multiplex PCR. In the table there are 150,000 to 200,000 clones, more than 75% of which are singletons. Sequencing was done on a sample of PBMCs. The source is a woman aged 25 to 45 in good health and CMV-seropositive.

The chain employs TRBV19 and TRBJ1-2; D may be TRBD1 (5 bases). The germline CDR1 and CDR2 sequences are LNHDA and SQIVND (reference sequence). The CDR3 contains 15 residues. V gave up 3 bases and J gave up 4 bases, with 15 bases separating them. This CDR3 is CASSIGNGGGYGYTF. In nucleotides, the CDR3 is TGTGCCAGTAGTATTGGGAACGGGGGAGGCTATGGCTACACCTTC.

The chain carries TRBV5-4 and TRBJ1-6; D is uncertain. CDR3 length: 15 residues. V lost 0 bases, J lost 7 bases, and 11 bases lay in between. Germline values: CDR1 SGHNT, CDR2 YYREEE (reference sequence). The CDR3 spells CASSLGPGTNSPLHF. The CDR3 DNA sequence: TGTGCCAGCAGCTTGGGGCCAGGCACGAATTCACCCCTCCACTTT.

The CDR3 reads CASSHIGLAGGRVGPYNEQFF. The CDR3 coding sequence is TGCGCCAGCAGCCATATAGGACTAGCGGGGGGGCGAGTCGGCCCCTACAATGAGCAGTTCTTC. This chain connects TRBV4-1 to TRBJ2-1, with 15 bases fitting TRBD2. After removal of 3 bases from V and 2 bases from J, the junction contained 14 bases not matched to a gene. The germline gives CDR1 MGHRA, CDR2 YSYEKL. The CDR3 consists of 21 residues.

CDR3 sequence: CASSPRQSLYGYTF. CDR3 nucleotides: TGTGCCAGTAGCCCTCGACAAAGCCTCTATGGCTACACCTTC. The chain uses TRBV19 and TRBJ1-2; D remains unclear. V lost 6 bases to trimming and J lost 4 bases, with 15 bases between them. Germline V gives CDR1 LNHDA, CDR2 SQIVND (reference sequence). This CDR3 has 14 amino acids.

The CDR3 is CASSQRTEAGYEQYF. CDR3 DNA: TGCGCCAGCAGCCAACGGACAGAGGCGGGTTACGAGCAGTACTTC. The chain joins TRBV4-3 to TRBJ2-7; weak D call: TRBD1 (6 bases). With 2 bases removed from V and 4 bases from J, the gap between germline ends came to 15 bases. The CDR3 covers 15 residues. Germline CDR1 LGHNA, CDR2 YSLEER.

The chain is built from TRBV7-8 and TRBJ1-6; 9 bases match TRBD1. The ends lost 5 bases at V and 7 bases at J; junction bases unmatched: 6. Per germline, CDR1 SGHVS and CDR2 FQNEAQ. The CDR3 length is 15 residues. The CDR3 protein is CASSPHRGLNSPLHF. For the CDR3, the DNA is TGTGCCAGCAGCCCCCACAGGGGGCTAAATTCACCCCTCCACTTT.

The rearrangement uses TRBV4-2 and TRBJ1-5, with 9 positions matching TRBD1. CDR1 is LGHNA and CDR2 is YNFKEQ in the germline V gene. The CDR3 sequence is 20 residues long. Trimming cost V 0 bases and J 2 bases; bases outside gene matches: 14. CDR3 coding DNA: TGTGCCAGCAGCCAAGATCTTAGGACAGGGGAAGGGGTACGCAATCAGCCCCAGCATTTT. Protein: CASSQDLRTGEGVRNQPQHF.

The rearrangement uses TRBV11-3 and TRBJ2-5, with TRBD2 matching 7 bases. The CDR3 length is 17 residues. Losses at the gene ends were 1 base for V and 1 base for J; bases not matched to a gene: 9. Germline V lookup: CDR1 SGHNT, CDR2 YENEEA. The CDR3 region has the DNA TGTGCCAGCAGCTTAGGACAGTTAGCGGGTTTCCAAGAGACCCAGTACTTC. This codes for CASSLGQLAGFQETQYF.

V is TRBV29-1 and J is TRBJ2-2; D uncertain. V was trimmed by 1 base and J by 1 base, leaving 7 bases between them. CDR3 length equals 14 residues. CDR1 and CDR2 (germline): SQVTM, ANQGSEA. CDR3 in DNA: TGCAGCGTTGAAGTCAGGTTGAACACCGGGGAGCTGTTTTTT. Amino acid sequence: CSVEVRLNTGELFF.

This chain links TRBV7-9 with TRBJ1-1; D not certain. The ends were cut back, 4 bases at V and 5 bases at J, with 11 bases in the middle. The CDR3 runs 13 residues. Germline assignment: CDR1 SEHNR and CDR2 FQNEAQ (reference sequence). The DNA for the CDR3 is TGTGCCAGCAGCTCCAACGGGGTTACTGAAGCTTTCTTT. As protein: CASSSNGVTEAFF.

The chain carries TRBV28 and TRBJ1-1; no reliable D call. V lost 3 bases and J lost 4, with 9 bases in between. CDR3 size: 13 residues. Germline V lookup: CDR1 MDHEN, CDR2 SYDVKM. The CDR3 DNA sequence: TGTGCCAGCAGTTTTGTGTTCCTCACTGAAGCTTTCTTT. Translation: CASSFVFLTEAFF.

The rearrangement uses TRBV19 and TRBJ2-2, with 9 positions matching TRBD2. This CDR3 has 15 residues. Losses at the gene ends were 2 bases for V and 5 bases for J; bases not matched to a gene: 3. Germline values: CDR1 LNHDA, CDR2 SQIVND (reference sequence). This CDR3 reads CASSIKLAGTGELFF. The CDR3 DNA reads TGTGCCAGTAGTATAAAACTAGCGGGTACCGGGGAGCTGTTTTTT.

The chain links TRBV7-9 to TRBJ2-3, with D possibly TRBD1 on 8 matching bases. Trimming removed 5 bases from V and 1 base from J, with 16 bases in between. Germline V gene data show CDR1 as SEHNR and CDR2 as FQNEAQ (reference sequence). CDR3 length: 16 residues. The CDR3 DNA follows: TGTGCCAGCAGCCAGGGGGCAACTAGCGGCACAGATACGCAGTATTTT. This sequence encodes CASSQGATSGTDTQYF. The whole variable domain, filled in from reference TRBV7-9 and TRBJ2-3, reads DTGVSQNPRHKITKRGQNVTFRCDPISEHNRLYWYRQTLGQGPEFLTYFQNEAQLEKSRLLSDRFSAERPKGSFSTLEIQRTEQGDSAMYLCASSQGATSGTDTQYFGPGTRLTVL.

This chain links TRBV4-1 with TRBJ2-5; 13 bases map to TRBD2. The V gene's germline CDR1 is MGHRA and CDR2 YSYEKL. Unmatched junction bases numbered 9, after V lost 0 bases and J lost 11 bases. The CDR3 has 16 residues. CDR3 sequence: CASSQDSTSGGAEQYF. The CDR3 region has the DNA TGCGCCAGCAGCCAAGATTCAACTAGCGGGGGGGCTGAGCAGTACTTC.

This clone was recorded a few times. The CDR3 sequence: CASSPGPANEKLFF. CDR3 nucleotide sequence: TGTGCCAGCTCCCCAGGGCCGGCTAATGAAAAACTGTTTTTT. The chain combines TRBV25-1 with TRBJ1-4, with a possible D match to TRBD1 (5 bases). From germline, CDR1 is MGHDK and CDR2 SYGVNS. This CDR3 region has 14 residues. Trimming stripped 8 bases from V and 3 bases from J, with 13 bases between.

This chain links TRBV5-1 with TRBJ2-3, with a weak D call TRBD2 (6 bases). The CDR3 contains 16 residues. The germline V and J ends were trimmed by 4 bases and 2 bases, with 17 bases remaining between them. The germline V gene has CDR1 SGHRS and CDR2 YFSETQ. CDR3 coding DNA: TGCGCCAGCAGCCCTGCCGGGACTGGATACACAGATACGCAGTATTTT. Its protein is CASSPAGTGYTDTQYF.

For the CDR3, the DNA is TGTGCCAGCAGCTTAGCACCAGGGGGCGCGGCCGGGGAGCTGTTTTTT. It is translated as CASSLAPGGAAGELFF. The V call is TRBV7-9, the J call TRBJ2-2; 8 bases align to TRBD1. The CDR3 contains 16 residues. V lost 0 bases to trimming and J lost 6 bases; unmatched junction nucleotides: 6. Germline assignment: CDR1 SEHNR and CDR2 FQNEAQ (reference sequence).

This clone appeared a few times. CDR3 loop: CASRDPGQGGYGYTF. The CDR3 nucleotides read TGTGCCAGCAGAGACCCTGGACAGGGAGGGTATGGCTACACCTTC. The V gene is TRBV6-1, the J gene TRBJ1-2, with 8 bases matching TRBD1. CDR1 is MNHNS and CDR2 is SASEGT in the germline V gene. The CDR3 contains 15 residues. With V trimmed by 6 bases and J by 5 bases, 11 bases remained unmatched.

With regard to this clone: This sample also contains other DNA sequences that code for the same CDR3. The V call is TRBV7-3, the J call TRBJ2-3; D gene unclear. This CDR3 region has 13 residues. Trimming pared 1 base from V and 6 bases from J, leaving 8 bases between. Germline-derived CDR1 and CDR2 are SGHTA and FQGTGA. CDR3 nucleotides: TGTGCCAGCAGCTTAAGCTCGAGGGATACGCAGTATTTT. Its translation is CASSLSSRDTQYF.

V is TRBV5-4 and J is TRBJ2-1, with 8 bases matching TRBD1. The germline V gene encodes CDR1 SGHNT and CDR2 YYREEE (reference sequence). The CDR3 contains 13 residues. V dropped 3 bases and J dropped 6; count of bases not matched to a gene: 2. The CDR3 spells CASSSTGVNEQFF. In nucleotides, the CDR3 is TGTGCCAGCAGCTCGACAGGGGTCAATGAGCAGTTCTTC. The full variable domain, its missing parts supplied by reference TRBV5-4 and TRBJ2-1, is ETGVTQSPTHLIKTRGQQVTLRCSSQSGHNTVSWYQQALGQGPQFIFQYYREEENGRGNFPPRFSGLQFPNYSSELNVNALELDDSALYLCASSSTGVNEQFFGPGTRLTVL.

CDR3 in DNA: TGTGCCAGCAGCCAAGTCGGGGCAGGGGGCCGGGAGACCCAGTACTTC. It is translated as CASSQVGAGGRETQYF. The chain couples TRBV4-2 to TRBJ2-5, with TRBD1 matching over 8 bases. This CDR3 is built from 16 residues. Germline V gene data show CDR1 as LGHNA and CDR2 as YNFKEQ. Trimming at V came to 1 base and at J to 5 bases, leaving 9 bases not matched to a gene.

CDR3: CASSPLLQGGYTF. The DNA of the CDR3 is TGTGCCAGCAGCCCGCTCCTACAGGGAGGCTACACCTTC. The V call is TRBV5-4, the J call TRBJ1-2; a weak D match, TRBD1 (6 bases). The V end lost 4 bases, the J end lost 8 bases, and 15 bases lay between the germline ends. This CDR3 is 13 amino acids long. Germline CDR1 reads SGHNT; CDR2 reads YYREEE (reference sequence).

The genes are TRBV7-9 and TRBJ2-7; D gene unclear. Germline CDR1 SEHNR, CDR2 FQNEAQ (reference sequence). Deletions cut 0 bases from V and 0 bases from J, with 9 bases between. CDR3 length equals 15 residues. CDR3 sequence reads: CASSLAGPSSYEQYF. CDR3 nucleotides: TGTGCCAGCAGCTTAGCCGGTCCGTCCTCCTACGAGCAGTACTTC. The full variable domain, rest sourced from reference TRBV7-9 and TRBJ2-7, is DTGVSQNPRHKITKRGQNVTFRCDPISEHNRLYWYRQTLGQGPEFLTYFQNEAQLEKSRLLSDRFSAERPKGSFSTLEIQRTEQGDSAMYLCASSLAGPSSYEQYFGPGTRLTVT.

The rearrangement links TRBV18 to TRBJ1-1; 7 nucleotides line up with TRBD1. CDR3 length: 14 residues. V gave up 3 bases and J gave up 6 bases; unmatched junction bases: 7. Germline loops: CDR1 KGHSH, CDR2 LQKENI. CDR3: CASSPPGQASEAFF. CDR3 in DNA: TGTGCCAGCTCACCCCCTGGACAGGCCTCTGAAGCTTTCTTT.

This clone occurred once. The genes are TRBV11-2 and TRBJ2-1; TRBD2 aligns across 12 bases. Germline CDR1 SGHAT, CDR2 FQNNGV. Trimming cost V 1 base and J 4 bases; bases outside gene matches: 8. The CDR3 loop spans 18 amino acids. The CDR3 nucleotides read TGTGCCAGCAGCTTAGGGCTAGCGGGAGGGCCAGGGTACAATGAGCAGTTCTTC. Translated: CASSLGLAGGPGYNEQFF.

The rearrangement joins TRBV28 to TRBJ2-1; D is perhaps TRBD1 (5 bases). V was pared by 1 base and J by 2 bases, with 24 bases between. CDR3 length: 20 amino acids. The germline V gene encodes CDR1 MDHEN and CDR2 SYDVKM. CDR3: CASSLFPPPRGPEAYNEQFF. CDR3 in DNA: TGTGCCAGCAGTTTATTCCCGCCACCTAGGGGCCCTGAGGCCTACAATGAGCAGTTCTTC.

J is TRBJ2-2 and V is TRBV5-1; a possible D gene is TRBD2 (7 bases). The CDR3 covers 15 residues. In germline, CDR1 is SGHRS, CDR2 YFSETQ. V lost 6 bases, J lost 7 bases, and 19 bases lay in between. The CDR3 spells CASTYPGGQVGELFF. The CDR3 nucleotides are TGCGCCAGCACTTATCCGGGGGGCCAGGTCGGGGAGCTGTTTTTT.

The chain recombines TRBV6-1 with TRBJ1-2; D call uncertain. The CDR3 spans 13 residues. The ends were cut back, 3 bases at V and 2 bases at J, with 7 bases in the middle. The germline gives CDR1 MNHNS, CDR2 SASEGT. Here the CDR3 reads CASSDPGNYGYTF. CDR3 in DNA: TGTGCCAGCAGTGACCCGGGGAACTATGGCTACACCTTC.

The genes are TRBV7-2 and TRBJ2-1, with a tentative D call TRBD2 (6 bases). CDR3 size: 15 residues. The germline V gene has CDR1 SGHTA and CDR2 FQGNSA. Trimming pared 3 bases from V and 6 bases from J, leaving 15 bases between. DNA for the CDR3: TGTGCCAGCAGCTTGGGGGGTTTGGCCCTCAATGAGCAGTTCTTC. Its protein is CASSLGGLALNEQFF.